Listed below are T cell receptor beta chains from one sample, sequenced in a study of multiple sclerosis patients with progressive multifocal leukoencephalopathy. Here immunoSEQ multiplex PCR was the method, and the copy in TCRdb shows in-frame clones only, minus some. The sample holds 30,000 or so clones, around 90% seen once. The sequencing here drew on PBMCs, taken from a patient treated with natalizumab. All receptors derive from a human donor with multiple sclerosis. Both conserved end residues are part of each CDR3. A D gene is named only where the DNA matches it firmly. Size is stated for part of the rows, as once, few or many counts, or as a class when the clone is expanded.

V gene: TRBV5-6; D gene: TRBD2; J gene: TRBJ2-7; clone size: -; CDR3 protein: CASRPLAGVGEQYF; CDR3 DNA: TGTGCCAGTAGGCCACTAGCGGGGGTAGGCGAGCAGTACTTC
V gene: TRBV5-1; D gene: -; J gene: TRBJ1-2; clone size: -; CDR3 protein: CASSLALGYGYTF; CDR3 DNA: TGCGCCAGCAGCTTGGCCTTAGGGTATGGCTACACCTTC
V gene: TRBV10-3; D gene: TRBD2; J gene: TRBJ2-1; clone size: -; CDR3 protein: CAISSTSGATEQFF; CDR3 DNA: TGTGCCATCAGCTCGACTAGCGGGGCGACGGAGCAGTTCTTC
V gene: TRBV7-9; D gene: -; J gene: TRBJ2-7; clone size: -; CDR3 protein: CASSLPPSYEQYF; CDR3 DNA: TGTGCCAGCAGCTTACCCCCTTCCTACGAGCAGTACTTC
V gene: TRBV6-5; D gene: -; J gene: TRBJ1-5; clone size: -; CDR3 protein: CASSSQQNQPQHF; CDR3 DNA: TGTGCCAGCAGTTCGCAGCAGAATCAGCCCCAGCATTTT
V gene: TRBV5-6; D gene: -; J gene: TRBJ2-3; clone size: -; CDR3 protein: CASSLVFSGGSGDTQYF; CDR3 DNA: TGTGCCAGCAGCTTGGTTTTTTCGGGGGGCTCCGGGGATACGCAGTATTTT
V gene: TRBV19; D gene: -; J gene: TRBJ2-2; clone size: -; CDR3 protein: CASSMGPWTGELFF; CDR3 DNA: TGTGCCAGTAGTATGGGACCTTGGACCGGGGAGCTGTTTTTT
V gene: TRBV30; D gene: -; J gene: TRBJ1-5; clone size: -; CDR3 protein: CAWSVAARDNQPQHF; CDR3 DNA: TGTGCCTGGAGTGTGGCGGCCAGGGATAATCAGCCCCAGCATTTT
V gene: TRBV13; D gene: TRBD1; J gene: TRBJ1-1; clone size: -; CDR3 protein: CASSPPGQGFPEAFF; CDR3 DNA: TGTGCCAGCAGCCCCCCGGGACAGGGGTTCCCTGAAGCTTTCTTT
V gene: TRBV7-6; D gene: -; J gene: TRBJ2-5; clone size: -; CDR3 protein: CASSPGTRPQTQYF; CDR3 DNA: TGTGCCAGCAGCCCGGGAACTCGCCCTCAGACCCAGTACTTC
V gene: TRBV19; D gene: TRBD2; J gene: TRBJ2-7; clone size: -; CDR3 protein: CASSITSGVNEQYF; CDR3 DNA: TGTGCCAGTAGTATTACTAGCGGGGTCAACGAGCAGTACTTC
V gene: TRBV19; D gene: -; J gene: TRBJ2-3; clone size: -; CDR3 protein: CATKTTRNSLSDTQYF; CDR3 DNA: TGTGCCACGAAAACAACCAGAAACAGTCTCTCAGATACGCAGTATTTT
V gene: TRBV15; D gene: TRBD2; J gene: TRBJ2-3; clone size: -; CDR3 protein: CATSRDLSSGGDTQYF; CDR3 DNA: TGTGCCACCAGCAGAGATCTGAGTAGCGGGGGGGATACGCAGTATTTT
V gene: TRBV2; D gene: -; J gene: TRBJ2-5; clone size: -; CDR3 protein: CASSDPPGGQETQYF; CDR3 DNA: TGTGCCAGCAGTGATCCGCCAGGGGGGCAAGAGACCCAGTACTTC
V gene: TRBV6-5; D gene: TRBD2; J gene: TRBJ2-1; clone size: few; CDR3 protein: CASSYELAGGNEQFF; CDR3 DNA: TGTGCCAGCAGTTACGAACTAGCGGGGGGGAATGAGCAGTTCTTC
V gene: TRBV28; D gene: TRBD1; J gene: TRBJ2-7; clone size: -; CDR3 protein: CASSPIGQASYEQYF; CDR3 DNA: TGTGCCAGCAGTCCTATTGGACAGGCTTCCTACGAGCAGTACTTC
V gene: TRBV4-2; D gene: -; J gene: TRBJ1-1; clone size: -; CDR3 protein: CASSQEMGSGHNTEAFF; CDR3 DNA: TGTGCCAGCAGCCAAGAGATGGGTTCCGGACATAACACTGAAGCTTTCTTT
V gene: TRBV7-2; D gene: -; J gene: TRBJ2-7; clone size: -; CDR3 protein: CASSPGVYYEQYF; CDR3 DNA: TGTGCCAGCAGCCCAGGGGTTTACTACGAGCAGTACTTC
V gene: TRBV25-1; D gene: TRBD1; J gene: TRBJ1-5; clone size: -; CDR3 protein: CASSGLPTGTGGDQPQHF; CDR3 DNA: TGTGCCAGCAGTGGATTGCCTACCGGGACAGGGGGGGATCAGCCCCAGCATTTT
V gene: TRBV2; D gene: -; J gene: TRBJ1-5; clone size: -; CDR3 protein: CASSELGGSNQPQHF; CDR3 DNA: TGTGCCAGCAGTGAATTGGGCGGTAGCAATCAGCCCCAGCATTTT
V gene: TRBV5-4; D gene: -; J gene: TRBJ2-3; clone size: -; CDR3 protein: CASSSGLDTQYF; CDR3 DNA: TGTGCCAGCAGCTCCGGATTAGATACGCAGTATTTT